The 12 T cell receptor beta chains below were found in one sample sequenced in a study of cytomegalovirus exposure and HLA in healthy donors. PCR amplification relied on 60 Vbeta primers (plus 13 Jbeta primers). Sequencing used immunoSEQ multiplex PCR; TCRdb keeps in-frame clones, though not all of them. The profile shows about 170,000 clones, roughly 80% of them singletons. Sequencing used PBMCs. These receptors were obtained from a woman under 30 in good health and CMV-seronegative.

The CDR3 reads CASSPVQSGANVLTF. The CDR3 DNA sequence: TGTGCCAGCTCACCGGTACAGTCCGGGGCCAACGTCCTGACTTTC. V usage is TRBV18 and J usage is TRBJ2-6; D is ambiguous. V was clipped by 3 bases and J by 4 bases, with 10 bases between them. The CDR3 has 15 amino acids. Germline V gene sequence: CDR1 KGHSH, CDR2 LQKENI.

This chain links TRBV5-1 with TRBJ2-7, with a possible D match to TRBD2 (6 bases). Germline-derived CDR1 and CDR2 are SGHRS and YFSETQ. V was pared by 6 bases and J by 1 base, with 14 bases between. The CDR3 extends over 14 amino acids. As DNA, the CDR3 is TGCGCCAGCACCGTGCAGGCGGGGTCCTACGAGCAGTACTTC. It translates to CASTVQAGSYEQYF.

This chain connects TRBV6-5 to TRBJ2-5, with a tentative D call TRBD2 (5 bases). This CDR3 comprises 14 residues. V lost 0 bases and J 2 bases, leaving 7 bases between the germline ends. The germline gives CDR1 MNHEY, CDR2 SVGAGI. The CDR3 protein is CASSYSGGQETQYF. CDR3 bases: TGTGCCAGCAGTTACTCTGGAGGTCAAGAGACCCAGTACTTC.

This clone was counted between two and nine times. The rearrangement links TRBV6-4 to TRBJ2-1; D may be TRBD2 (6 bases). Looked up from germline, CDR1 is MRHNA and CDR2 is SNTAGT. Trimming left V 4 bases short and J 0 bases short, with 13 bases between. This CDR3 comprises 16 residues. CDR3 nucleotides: TGTGCCAGCAGTGGGGCTGGGGGGAGCTCCTACAATGAGCAGTTCTTC. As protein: CASSGAGGSSYNEQFF.

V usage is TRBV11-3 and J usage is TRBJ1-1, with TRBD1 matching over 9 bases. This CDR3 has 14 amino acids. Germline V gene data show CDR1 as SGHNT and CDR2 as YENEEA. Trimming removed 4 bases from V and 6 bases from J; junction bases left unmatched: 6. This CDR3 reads CASSSDRGDAEAFF. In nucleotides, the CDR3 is TGTGCCAGCAGCTCAGACAGGGGGGACGCTGAAGCTTTCTTT. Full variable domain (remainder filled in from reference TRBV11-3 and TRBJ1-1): EAGVVQSPRYKIIEKKQPVAFWCNPISGHNTLYWYLQNLGQGPELLIRYENEEAVDDSQLPKDRFSAERLKGVDSTLKIQPAELGDSAVYLCASSSDRGDAEAFFGQGTRLTVV.

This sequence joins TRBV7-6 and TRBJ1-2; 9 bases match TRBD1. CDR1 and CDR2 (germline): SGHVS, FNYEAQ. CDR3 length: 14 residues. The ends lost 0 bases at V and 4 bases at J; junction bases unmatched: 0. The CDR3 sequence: CASSLADRGYGYTF. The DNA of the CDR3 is TGTGCCAGCAGCTTAGCGGACAGGGGCTATGGCTACACCTTC.

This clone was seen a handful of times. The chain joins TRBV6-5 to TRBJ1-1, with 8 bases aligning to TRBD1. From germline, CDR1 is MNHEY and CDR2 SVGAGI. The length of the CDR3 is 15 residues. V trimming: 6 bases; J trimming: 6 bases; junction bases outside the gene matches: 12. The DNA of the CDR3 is TGTGCCAGCAGCCACAAAAGACAGGGGTTGGCTGAAGCTTTCTTT. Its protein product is CASSHKRQGLAEAFF.

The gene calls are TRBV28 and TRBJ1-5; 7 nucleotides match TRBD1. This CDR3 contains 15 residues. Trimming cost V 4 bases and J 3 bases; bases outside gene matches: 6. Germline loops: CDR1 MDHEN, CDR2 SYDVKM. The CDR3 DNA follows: TGTGCCAGCAGTTCCCCCGACAGGGTCAATCAGCCCCAGCATTTT. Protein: CASSSPDRVNQPQHF.

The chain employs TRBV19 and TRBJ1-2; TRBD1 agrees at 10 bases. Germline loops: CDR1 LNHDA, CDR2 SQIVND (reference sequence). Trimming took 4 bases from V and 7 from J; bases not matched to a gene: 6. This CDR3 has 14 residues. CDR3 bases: TGTGCCAGTAGTACGATGACAGGGGGCTCTGGCTACACCTTC. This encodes CASSTMTGGSGYTF.

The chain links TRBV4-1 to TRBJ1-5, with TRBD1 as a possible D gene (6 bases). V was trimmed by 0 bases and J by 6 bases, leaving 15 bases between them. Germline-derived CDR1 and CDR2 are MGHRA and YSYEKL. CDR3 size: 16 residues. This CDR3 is CASSQDGRVRGQPQHF. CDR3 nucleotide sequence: TGCGCCAGCAGCCAAGACGGCAGGGTCAGGGGTCAGCCCCAGCATTTT.

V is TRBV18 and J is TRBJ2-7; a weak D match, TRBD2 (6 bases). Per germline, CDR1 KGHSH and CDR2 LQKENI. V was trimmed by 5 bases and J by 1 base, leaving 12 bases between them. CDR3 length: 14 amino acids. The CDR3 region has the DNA TGTGCCAGCTCAAGGCGGGATGGATCCTACGAGCAGTACTTC. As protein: CASSRRDGSYEQYF.

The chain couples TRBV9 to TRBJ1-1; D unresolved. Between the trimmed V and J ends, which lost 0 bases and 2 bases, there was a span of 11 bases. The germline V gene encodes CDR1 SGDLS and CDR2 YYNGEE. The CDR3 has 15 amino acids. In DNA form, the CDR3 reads TGTGCCAGCAGCGTAGCTCCAGGCCCTAACACTGAAGCTTTCTTT. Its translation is CASSVAPGPNTEAFF.